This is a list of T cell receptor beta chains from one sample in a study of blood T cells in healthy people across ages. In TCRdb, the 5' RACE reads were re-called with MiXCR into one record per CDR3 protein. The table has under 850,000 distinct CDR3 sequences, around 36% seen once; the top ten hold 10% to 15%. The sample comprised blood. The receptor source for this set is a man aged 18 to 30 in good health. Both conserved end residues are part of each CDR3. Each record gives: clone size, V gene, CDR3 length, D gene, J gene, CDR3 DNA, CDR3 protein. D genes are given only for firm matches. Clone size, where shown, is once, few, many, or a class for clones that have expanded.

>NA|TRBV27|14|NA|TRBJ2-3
TGTGCCAGCAGAGTGGACTACTTCACAGATACGCAGTATTTT
CASRVDYFTDTQYF
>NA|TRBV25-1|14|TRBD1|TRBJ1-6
TGTGCCAGCAGACAGACAGGGGGCGATTCACCCCTCCACTTT
CASRQTGGDSPLHF
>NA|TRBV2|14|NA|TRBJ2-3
TGTGCCAGCGGCCCCCAGGTGGTAACAGATACGCAGTATTTT
CASGPQVVTDTQYF
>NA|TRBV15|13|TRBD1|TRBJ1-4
TGTGCCACCAGCGGACAGGGAGGCGAAAAACTGTTTTTT
CATSGQGGEKLFF
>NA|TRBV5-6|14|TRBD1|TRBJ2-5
TGTGCCAGCAGCTGGGGGACAGGGCTGCAGACCCAGTACTTC
CASSWGTGLQTQYF
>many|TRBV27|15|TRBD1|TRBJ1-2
TGTGCCAGCAGTTTAAAAGGGACAGGGTACTATGGCTACACCTTC
CASSLKGTGYYGYTF
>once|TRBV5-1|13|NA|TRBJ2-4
TGCGCCAGCAGCGTGGATAGGGAGGACATTCAGTACTTC
CASSVDREDIQYF
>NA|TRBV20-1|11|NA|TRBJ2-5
TGCAGTGCTCGCTTTGGTGACGGGCAGTACTTC
CSARFGDGQYF
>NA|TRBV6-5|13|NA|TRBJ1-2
TGTGCCAGCAGTTATTCAGGGGATGGTGGCTACACCTTC
CASSYSGDGGYTF
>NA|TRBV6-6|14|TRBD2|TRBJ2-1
TGTGCCAGCAGTTACTCTCTGGGACTAAATGTGCAGTTCTTC
CASSYSLGLNVQFF
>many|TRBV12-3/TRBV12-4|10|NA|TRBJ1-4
TGTGCCAGTAGAGGGGAAAAACTGTTTTTT
CASRGEKLFF
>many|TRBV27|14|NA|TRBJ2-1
TGTGCCAGCAGTTCAAACTCAGGGTTAAATGAGCAGTTCTTC
CASSSNSGLNEQFF
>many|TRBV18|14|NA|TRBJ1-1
TGTGCCAGCTCAGCGGATAGCAGGAACACTGAAGCTTTCTTT
CASSADSRNTEAFF
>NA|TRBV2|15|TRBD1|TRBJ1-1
TGTGCCAGCAGTGAACCGACAGGGGTGAACACTGAAGCTTTCTTT
CASSEPTGVNTEAFF
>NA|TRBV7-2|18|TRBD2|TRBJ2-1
TGTGCCAGCAGCCCTCGTGGTAGCGGGGAGTCCATTATGAATGAGCAGTTCTTC
CASSPRGSGESIMNEQFF
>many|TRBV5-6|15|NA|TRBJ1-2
TGTGCCAGCAGCTTCGGCACCTTCGGAGCCTATGGCTACACCTTC
CASSFGTFGAYGYTF
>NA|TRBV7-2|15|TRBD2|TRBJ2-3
TGTGCCAGCAGCCCGCGGACTAGTTCGGCAGATACGCAGTATTTT
CASSPRTSSADTQYF
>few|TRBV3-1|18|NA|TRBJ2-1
TGTGCCAGCAGCCCCAGGGGGTACGCGGGAAGCTCCTACAATGAGCAGTTCTTC
CASSPRGYAGSSYNEQFF
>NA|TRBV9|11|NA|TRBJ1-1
TGTGCCAGCAGCGTAGGCCCGGAAGCTTTCTTT
CASSVGPEAFF
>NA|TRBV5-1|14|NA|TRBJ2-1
TGCGCCAGCAGCACCCAATTCCCCTACAATGAGCAGTTCTTC
CASSTQFPYNEQFF
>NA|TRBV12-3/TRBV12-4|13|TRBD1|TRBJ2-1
TGTGCCAGCACCGGGGACAGGAGCAATGAGCAGTTCTTC
CASTGDRSNEQFF
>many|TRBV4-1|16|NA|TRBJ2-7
TGCGCCAGCAGCCAAGATAGGCAGGGCCCGACCTACGAGCAGTACTTC
CASSQDRQGPTYEQYF
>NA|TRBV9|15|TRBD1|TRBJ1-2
TGTGCCAGCAGCGGGACAGGGGGCGCGGGCTATGGCTACACCTTC
CASSGTGGAGYGYTF
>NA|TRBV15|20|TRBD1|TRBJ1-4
TGTGCCACCAGCAGAGGCCCTTCGACAGGGGATAGGTTAGAGAACGAAAAACTGTTTTTT
CATSRGPSTGDRLENEKLFF
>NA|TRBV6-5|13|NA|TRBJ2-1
TGTGCCAGCAGTTACGGTGGGATCAATGAGCAGTTCTTC
CASSYGGINEQFF
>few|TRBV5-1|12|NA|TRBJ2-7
TGCGCCAGCAGCTTGGGATCCTGCTTAGAGTACTTC
CASSLGSCLEYF
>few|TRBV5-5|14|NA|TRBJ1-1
TGTGCCAGCAGATTCTCCGGGAGCAGGACTGAAGCTTTCTTT
CASRFSGSRTEAFF
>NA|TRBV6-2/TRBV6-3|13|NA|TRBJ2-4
TGTGCCAGCAGACCCGCGAGTGGGGACATTCGGTACTTC
CASRPASGDIRYF
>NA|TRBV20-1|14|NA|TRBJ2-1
TGCAGTGCTAGGGACAGAATAATCTACAATGAGCAGTTCTTC
CSARDRIIYNEQFF
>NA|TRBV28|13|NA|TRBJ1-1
TGTGCCAGCGCGACAGGTTTGGTCACTGAAGCTTTCTTT
CASATGLVTEAFF
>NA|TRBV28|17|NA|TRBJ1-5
TGTGCCAGCAGTTTAGGTTATCGCTGGAGGGACAATCAGCCCCAGCATTTT
CASSLGYRWRDNQPQHF
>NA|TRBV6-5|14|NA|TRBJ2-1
TGTGCCAGCAGTTACCTGGACAGTTACAATGAGCAGTTCTTC
CASSYLDSYNEQFF
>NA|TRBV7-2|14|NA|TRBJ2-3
TGTGCCAGCAGCCCGGGGGCGCCCACAGATACGCAGTATTTT
CASSPGAPTDTQYF
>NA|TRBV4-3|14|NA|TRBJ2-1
TGCGCCAGCAGCGTAGACTCCTCCTACAATGAGCAGTTCTTC
CASSVDSSYNEQFF
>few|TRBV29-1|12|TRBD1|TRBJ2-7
TGCAGCGTGTCGGGACAGGGGACCGAGCAGTACTTC
CSVSGQGTEQYF
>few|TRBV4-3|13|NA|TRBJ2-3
TGCGCCAGCAGCCAAGATGCCGTAGATACGCAGTATTTT
CASSQDAVDTQYF
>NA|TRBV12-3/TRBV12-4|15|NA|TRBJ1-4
TGTGCCAGCAGGGGGGAGGGAGGAACTAATGAAAAACTGTTTTTT
CASRGEGGTNEKLFF
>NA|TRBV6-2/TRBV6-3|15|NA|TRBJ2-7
TGTGCCAGCAGTTCATGGACTTACCTACGTTACGAGCAGTACTTC
CASSSWTYLRYEQYF
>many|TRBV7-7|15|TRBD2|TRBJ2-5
TGTGCTAGCAGCTTAGCGGGGAGTACTCAAGAGACCCAGTACTTC
CASSLAGSTQETQYF
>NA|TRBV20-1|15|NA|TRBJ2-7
TGCAGTGCGGAGGACCCTGGGACGGAACCCTACGAGCAGTACTTC
CSAEDPGTEPYEQYF
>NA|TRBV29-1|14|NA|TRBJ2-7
TGCAGCGTCGAGGGACATTGGCCTTTCTACGAGCAGTACTTC
CSVEGHWPFYEQYF
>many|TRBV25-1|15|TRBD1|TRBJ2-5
TGTGCCAGCAGTACGGTAGGGGACAGTATGGAGACCCAGTACTTC
CASSTVGDSMETQYF
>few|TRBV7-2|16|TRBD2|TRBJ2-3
TGTGCCAGCAGCTTAGCGATGGCGGCTAGCGGGGTGGCGCAGTATTTT
CASSLAMAASGVAQYF
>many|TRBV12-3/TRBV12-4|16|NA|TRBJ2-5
TGTGCCAGCAGTCCGAGGGAGGTCGCGAACCAAGAGACCCAGTACTTC
CASSPREVANQETQYF
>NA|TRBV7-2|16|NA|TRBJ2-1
TGTGCCAGCAGCTTCACGGGACACGGCGAGGGGTATGAGCAGTTCTTC
CASSFTGHGEGYEQFF